The rows below give T cell receptor beta chains drawn from one sample of a study of blood T cell repertoires in COVID-19. Clones were read by immunoSEQ multiplex PCR, and TCRdb kept only the in-frame ones, dropping some. The sample includes under 200,000 clones, 75% to 85% of them seen just once. The sequenced sample was peripheral blood. Receptors originate from a woman in her sixties or seventies with COVID-19, enrolled during active disease. CDR3s include the opening cysteine and the closing phenylalanine or tryptophan.

V: TRBV6-5; J: TRBJ2-4; CDR3: CASSFQGALAKNIQYF
V: TRBV12-3/TRBV12-4; J: TRBJ2-2; CDR3: CASVVNTGELFF
V: TRBV7-3; J: TRBJ2-1; CDR3: CASSDTGTSYNEQFF
V: TRBV28; J: TRBJ2-2; CDR3: CATRTGLNTGELFF
V: TRBV7-9; J: TRBJ1-4; CDR3: CASSLQGREEEKLFF
V: TRBV11-1; J: TRBJ1-5; CDR3: CASSLPPQDQPQHF
V: TRBV18; J: TRBJ1-5; CDR3: CASSPGTQNSNQPQHF
V: TRBV28; J: TRBJ1-2; CDR3: CASSPPGENYGYTF
V: TRBV2; J: TRBJ1-5; CDR3: CASSSIDRVVAQPQHF
V: TRBV5-6; J: TRBJ2-3; CDR3: CASSFGRHTDTQYF
V: TRBV21-1; J: TRBJ2-4; CDR3: CASSKKGITTGSLAKNIQYF
V: TRBV5-5; J: TRBJ1-2; CDR3: CASSYTGVPGYTF
V: TRBV5-1; J: TRBJ2-5; CDR3: CASRSRVGQETQYF
V: TRBV5-1; J: TRBJ1-2; CDR3: CASSLKTTGGGYGYTF
V: TRBV5-1; J: TRBJ1-2; CDR3: CASSGPPDGYTF
V: TRBV28; J: TRBJ2-5; CDR3: CASSRVPLADQETQYF
V: TRBV14; J: TRBJ2-5; CDR3: CASSPGLGQETQYF
V: TRBV5-1; J: TRBJ2-1; CDR3: CASSPLTSGRINEQFF
V: TRBV6-5; J: TRBJ1-5; CDR3: CASGQSLNQPQHF
V: TRBV4-1; J: TRBJ2-5; CDR3: CASSQVHAGGNQETQYF
V: TRBV7-2; J: TRBJ1-1; CDR3: CASSSHLGGTEAFF
V: TRBV19; J: TRBJ1-1; CDR3: CASSNRDRANTEAFF
V: TRBV28; J: TRBJ1-1; CDR3: CASRTSQSMNTEAFF
V: TRBV4-3; J: TRBJ2-1; CDR3: CASSQDPAGSPFEQFF
V: TRBV2; J: TRBJ2-1; CDR3: CASSRDRGIYNEQFF
V: TRBV3-1/TRBV3-2; J: TRBJ2-1; CDR3: CASSHDTPGQDYNEQFF
V: TRBV6-2/TRBV6-3; J: TRBJ2-6; CDR3: CASSSLGHASGANVLTF
V: TRBV2; J: TRBJ1-1; CDR3: CASSGGQYTEAFF
V: TRBV24-1; J: TRBJ2-1; CDR3: CATSDLPGWSSYNEQFF
V: TRBV15; J: TRBJ1-2; CDR3: CATSRDGRQGAAQHGYTF
V: TRBV30; J: TRBJ2-3; CDR3: CAWSTGQPGTDTQYF